This T cell receptor beta chain was captured by sequencing in a study of liver allograft versus peripheral blood T cells. The wider study: Hepatic allograft T cell receptor repertoires were evaluated relative to those present in recipients' peripheral blood.

Via MiXCR, TCRdb re-called the reads, giving one row per CDR3 protein. The data show several thousand distinct CDR3 sequences, roughly 26% seen once. Details on this clonotype: Its cognate antigen is unknown.

This CDR3 comprises 15 residues. Trimming stripped 4 bases from V and 0 bases from J, with 10 bases between. Looked up from germline, CDR1 is MNHEY and CDR2 is SMNVEV (reference sequence). Study-wide results and limits: Reportedly, liver allograft T cell receptor repertoires differed from peripheral blood ones.

The chain links TRBV27 to TRBJ1-5, with D perhaps matching TRBD1 (5 bases). This receptor was obtained from a human patient who had a liver transplant. A subset of T cells may come from the graft donor. The CDR3 DNA reads TGTGCCAGCAGTTCATCAGGGACTAGCAATCAGCCCCAGCATTTT. Translation gives CASSSSGTSNQPQHF.